Reported below is one TCR beta chain. Assignment of participants to cohorts was predicated upon participant-reported clinical history. The data were taken from a study of blood T cell repertoires in COVID-19. Background on the study: Some COVID-19 samples were acute and others convalescent; all came from the United States, Italy and Spain. The cDNA or gDNA used as material had been derived from T cells, B-cell-depleted T cells, or PBMCs.

TCRdb keeps only in-frame clones here, not all; method: immunoSEQ multiplex PCR. The sample consists of 150,000 to 200,000 clones, approximately 88% of them appearing once. The sample consisted of PBMCs or T cells enriched from blood (not recorded which). This receptor was obtained from a man between 65 and 79 years old who had been exposed to COVID-19.

CDR3: CASKWADTGELFF. The CDR3 region has the DNA TGTGCCAGCAAATGGGCAGACACCGGGGAGCTGTTTTTT. This sequence joins TRBV5-4 and TRBJ2-2, with no clear D. Between the trimmed V and J ends, which lost 6 bases and 3 bases, there was a span of 9 bases. This CDR3 is built from 13 residues. Germline V gives CDR1 SGHNT, CDR2 YYREEE (reference sequence).